This T cell receptor (beta chain) appears in the sequencing data of a study of cytomegalovirus exposure and HLA in healthy donors (dated by TCRdb to the late 2010s). General notes on the study: In an earlier analysis of roughly 590 of the donors, approximately 300 Gb of sequence data and 90 million to 130 million unique TCR beta sequences from about 179 million T cells were reported. Around 330 gigabases of sequencing data and roughly 81 million unique TCR sequences made up an early release that covered 500 to 650 HLA-typed donors. Of the roughly 430 genotyped donors, approximately 80% fell in the genetic ancestry cluster associated with self-reported Caucasian donors. The study aimed to test whether signatures of past pathogen exposure could be identified by cataloging public T cell receptors. The T cell repertoires of 666 subjects were profiled by immunosequencing and related to cytomegalovirus serostatus. In addition to the first cohort of 666 subjects, a separate validation cohort of approximately 110 different subjects was used. High-throughput TCR immunosequencing, statistical association of individual TCRs with disease status, and machine learning were combined to predict cytomegalovirus infection status. In a later analysis, previously published TCR beta repertoires from roughly 710 donors were re-analyzed and high-resolution HLA genotyping was added so that TCR occurrence patterns could be studied. In the later analysis, no new phenotypic data were used to find candidate immune exposures; instead, reliance was placed on TCR beta sequences and their occurrence across donors. In an earlier analysis of 587 of the donors, high-throughput TCR beta sequencing was used to judge whether each TCR beta V gene segment behaved as functional or pseudogenic. Donor age, sex, ethnicity and CMV serostatus were collected together with the repertoire data. A later genetic analysis took genome-wide SNP genotypes for about 55% of the 666 donors and used that subset as a discovery cohort. All discovery cohort repertoires had been generated using a single sequencing platform. Class I and class II HLA loci were covered by the typing at four-digit resolution. The number of donors typed differed by locus, with roughly 629-640 for A, B, C, DRB1 and DQB1, 522 for DQA1, 600 to 610 for DPA1, and some 450 for DPB1. Roughly 5 DR-DQ haplotypes were handled as single units for association and clustering, since linkage in the cohort was strong. On average, 235,054 unique TCR beta nucleotide sequences were sequenced per donor among 398 genotyped donors of the cohort, with 15% to 20% of those sequences being non-productive. The full study reports these points: According to a later analysis, parvovirus B19, influenza, CMV and Epstein-Barr virus appeared linked to several top co-occurrence clusters. When HLA alleles, especially DR and DQ, strongly co-occurred, TCR associations were difficult to assign to individual alleles. For the cohort, immune exposure information was limited to CMV serostatus. In a later analysis, most CMV-associated TCR beta chains were found to appear HLA-restricted, with HLA associations seemingly driven largely by CMV exposure. Compared with the 666-donor mean, donors in an Asian-associated ancestry cluster had fewer N-insertions in productive TCRs, according to a later genetic analysis. A later genetic analysis associated a missense DCLRE1C variant with V-gene and J-gene trimming of TCR beta chains, and an independent cohort replicated the association. In vitro tests confirmed that a few of the cytomegalovirus-associated TCR beta chains recognize cytomegalovirus antigens. It was suggested by the authors that the approach could potentially be generalized to other disease states and immunological phenotypes. In a later analysis, around 17,000 TCR beta sequences were associated with specific HLA alleles at a false discovery rate of 0.05. Roughly uniform sequencing depth across donors was assumed in presence/absence analyses, although this assumption may not hold. Only TCR beta chains were sequenced in this cohort, and the absence of alpha or paired-chain data limited detectable features. The 87-base-pair reads could not distinguish some IMGT-functional V segments, including TRBV6-2 and TRBV6-3, so those segments were excluded. Because HLA typing was missing for some donors at each locus, association tests included only the typed subset. The earlier analysis of approximately 590 of the donors excluded roughly 16 rarely observed V segments, including chromosome 9 orphons, because counts were too low. An earlier analysis of approximately 600 of the donors showed that most TCR beta V segments appeared in productive rearrangements either about 90% or about 30% of the time, which broadly matched IMGT annotations. The sequencing pipeline was judged likely to have produced a cluster of highly shared sequence variants as a technical artifact. In a later analysis, TCR association rates were found to vary across HLA loci, with the most associated TCRs seen for DRB1 alleles and the fewest for HLA-C alleles. A later analysis found that HLA-associated TCR beta chains were more clonally expanded and had lower generation probabilities than equally common non-associated chains. Linkage disequilibrium might explain the correlated functional status among segregating V segments, but an unknown experimental factor could not be ruled out. A further reported finding was that TCR beta sequences accurately predicted the HLA-A and HLA-B alleles for most subjects in the first cohort. The study gave a list of some 150 TCR beta chains associated with cytomegalovirus. Most TCR sequences were observed very rarely across donors, whereas some public TCRs were present in many individuals. The classifier was reported to diagnose cytomegalovirus status with high specificity and sensitivity in both the original cohort and the validation cohort.

The cohort consisted of 650 to 850 healthy bone marrow donors. Cohort members were all nominally healthy when sampled, although unrecorded immune exposures were likely present. The donor tested CMV seropositive, placing the donor among the approximately 290 seropositive members of the cohort. A peripheral blood sample was collected from each donor, and TCR beta sequencing was performed on peripheral blood mononuclear cells. The Qiagen DNeasy Blood Extraction Kit was used to extract genomic DNA from the blood cell samples. Reading from cysteine to phenylalanine, the CDR3 counts 13 amino acids. Of the read, only the CDR3 DNA is kept; its 39 bases are in frame from base 1. CDR1 and CDR2, looked up from the germline V gene (reference sequence), are SEHNR and FQNEAQ. V was cut back by 9 bases and J by 4 bases, leaving a gap of 13 bases between them. This clone was counted only a few times. It has no known antigen specificity. Qualities for individual bases were not recorded, and no much larger clone is one base off.

Receptor amplification or capture employed the immunoSEQ multiplex PCR assay. For the multiplex PCR, a mixture combining 60 forward primers for TCR Vbeta segments and 13 reverse primers for TCR Jbeta segments was used. The CDR3 region of rearranged TCR beta genes was amplified from genomic DNA with a multiplex PCR assay. The Illumina HiSeq System was used to sequence the amplified TCR beta libraries as 87-base-pair reads. In the original analysis: A later analysis counted approximately 74 million unique TCR beta chains across the 670 or so repertoires, and roughly 9.9 million of these chains were shared by at least two donors. To remove PCR and sequencing errors, raw reads were error-corrected and collapsed into unique sequences using a nearest-neighbor algorithm that merged closely related sequences. Alignment of CDR3 sequences to IMGT reference sequences was used to assign V, D and J gene segments. For a sequence to be retained, at least a six-nucleotide match to both a V gene segment and a J gene segment was required. A rearrangement was called productive if the CDR3 had no stop codons and remained in frame with V and J, and every other rearrangement was called non-productive. Following IMGT convention, CDR3 was defined as the stretch from the second conserved V-encoded cysteine to the conserved J-encoded phenylalanine. The earlier analysis of about 590 of the donors excluded sequences that lacked an unambiguous match to a single V gene segment. In an earlier analysis of 450 to 750 of the donors, a V segment was called functional when productive rearrangements were above 56.7%, and segregating when the standard deviation between donors exceeded 5%. A statistical classification framework was developed to diagnose cytomegalovirus status using the catalog of TCR beta chain sequences. A later analysis assigned V and J genes by comparing TCR nucleotide sequences with IMGT/GENE-DB human TR gene sequences. A later analysis assigned CDR3 sequences and most-parsimonious VDJ recombination scenarios with the TCRdist pipeline. In a later analysis, each TCR beta chain was defined by its CDR3 amino acid sequence together with its V-gene family, and reads lacking a unique V-gene family were excluded. To address suspected cross-contamination and a sequencing artifact, a later analysis removed several hundred highly shared, low-generation-probability nucleotide sequences. In a later analysis, a clonal expansion index was calculated for each public chain from normalized within-repertoire ranks of inferred template counts. Generation probabilities in a later analysis came from a VDJ recombination model fitted to out-of-frame rearrangements, and those results were checked against IGoR. A later analysis scored TCR-TCR, TCR-HLA and TCR-CMV co-occurrence with hypergeometric tests, applying a repertoire-size bias correction to TCR pairs. A later analysis estimated false discovery rates by permuting HLA or CMV assignments 20 times. A later analysis grouped co-occurring TCRs with DBSCAN, adding TCRdist sequence similarity when clustering within HLA-allele-positive subsets. Co-occurrence clustering excluded repertoires with fewer than 30,000 or more than 120,000 public chains, plus five with anomalous nucleotide sharing. TCRdb provides this immuneACCESS table in a form limited to in-frame rearrangements. Some clones are lacking; in checked studies, under half of them reflect an unresolved V gene, and why the rest are absent is not known. V, J and clone size are those of that table, while D and trimming were read from the DNA. Here the sample has roughly 120,000 clones; 65% to 75% occur a single time. The ten largest make up around a tenth of the sample.

The sample was PBMCs. The rearrangement joined TRBV7-9 to TRBJ2-1; no D gene call is confident. The sequence was obtained from a woman in her forties or fifties in good health and CMV-seropositive. The nucleotide sequence is TGTGCCAGAATTCCTCCCGGGTACAATGAGCAGTTCTTC. This codes for CARIPPGYNEQFF.